This TCR beta chain was retrieved from a study of control samples from healthy donors and cancer patients (TCRdb year 2020). As for this clone: This clone's antigen is unknown. Base quality data are lacking; no much larger clone is found one base away.

The library came from the immunoSEQ multiplex PCR assay. TCRdb's version of the immuneACCESS table is confined to in-frame rearrangements and falls short of the full clone set. An unresolved V gene accounts for under half of the shortfall where checked; the remainder is of unknown origin. For this sample the table gives over 50,000 clones, of which roughly 95% were detected only once. The ten largest clonotypes hold approximately 1.1% of the sample. From cysteine to phenylalanine, the CDR3 is 19 amino acids long. Of the read, only the CDR3 DNA is kept; its 57 bases are in frame from base 1. Taken from the germline V gene (reference sequence), the CDR1 and CDR2 loops are SEHNR and FQNEAQ. Trimming accounts for 6 bases at V and 0 bases at J, while the number of junction bases matched to no gene is 17.

The sequence is built from TRBV7-9 and TRBJ2-1, and TRBD1 aligns with 7 junction nucleotides. This TCR came from a woman under 30 in good health. Sequenced sample: blood. The sequenced DNA: TGTGCCAGCAGTTCAAGTAGGGACAGATGGGTGAGCTCCTACAATGAGCAGTTCTTC. Translated, it reads CASSSSRDRWVSSYNEQFF. With all but the CDR3 taken from the reference TRBV7-9 and TRBJ2-1 genes, the full variable domain is: DTGVSQNPRHKITKRGQNVTFRCDPISEHNRLYWYRQTLGQGPEFLTYFQNEAQLEKSRLLSDRFSAERPKGSFSTLEIQRTEQGDSAMYLCASSSSRDRWVSSYNEQFFGPGTRLTVL.